The clone carrying this T cell receptor (beta chain) was found many times. What it binds is not known. The sample belongs to a study of T cell repertoires in cytomegalovirus infection. Study-level results: CMV carriers with the relevant HLA were identified by cumulative public TCR beta family frequency. The ex vivo response was dominated by HLA-C-restricted CMV-specific TCR beta clonotypes.

TCRdb passed the reads through MiXCR, listing each CDR3 protein once. Counted here are about 130,000 distinct CDR3 sequences, roughly a quarter occurring once; the ten biggest clones make up around 32%. Germline loops: CDR1 SGHTA, CDR2 FQGNSA. This CDR3 is 13 amino acids long. The germline V and J ends were trimmed by 6 bases and 8 bases, with 13 bases remaining between them. Sequencing was carried out using PBMCs, sequenced either directly or after in vitro stimulation (not recorded which). The source of this sequence is a human donor in good health (CMV status not recorded). Some clones in this sample may be carry-over from other donors' samples. The chain carries TRBV7-2 and TRBJ1-4; perhaps TRBD1 as D (5 bases). CDR3 in DNA: TGTGCCAGCAGGACCCGACAGACGGAAAAACTGTTTTTT. Translation: CASRTRQTEKLFF.